The subject of this entry is one T cell receptor (beta chain). At one boundary the junction diverges from the germline segment, which might be a read error. Sample-barcoded 5' priming and a J-beta primer mix drove a second PCR of roughly 7 to 11 cycles. TCRdb used MiXCR to reprocess the 5' RACE reads, holding one entry per CDR3 protein. This sample has 890,000 or so distinct CDR3 sequences, with about 62% found just once. This entry is derived from a study of blood T cells in healthy people across ages. The CDR3 contains 15 residues. The chain recombines TRBV12-3 or TRBV12-4 with TRBJ2-1, with TRBD1 matching 12 bases. This TCR was recovered from a man under 40 in good health. Sequencing was carried out using blood. CDR3 in amino acids: CANSLGQGAVNEQFF. The CDR3, as DNA: TGTGCCAACAGTTTGGGACAGGGGGCGGTCAATGAGCAGTTCTTC.